Below, 3 T cell receptor beta chains from the same sample are listed, as sequenced in a study of identical twins. TCRdb passed the 5' RACE reads through MiXCR, listing each CDR3 protein once. The sample records 600,000 to 850,000 distinct CDR3 sequences, 15% to 20% being singletons. These data were also reused for a study on T cells expressing NK-cell markers.

The source material was PBMCs. Every receptor here comes from a woman under 30 in good health.

This clonotype occurred a few times. J is TRBJ2-1 and V is TRBV25-1, with 9 bases lining up with TRBD1. The CDR3 has 15 residues. The V gene end was trimmed by 10 bases and the J gene end by 6 bases; junction bases not matched to a gene: 13. Germline-derived CDR1 and CDR2 are MGHDK and SYGVNS. The CDR3 here is CATLLPGTGCNEQFF. DNA for the CDR3: TGTGCCACCCTCCTTCCCGGGACAGGGTGCAATGAGCAGTTCTTC.

This clonotype was detected a few times. The chain joins TRBV6-9 to TRBJ2-1, with TRBD2 matching 9 bases. The CDR3 is 16 residues long. V lost 4 bases and J lost 7; bases outside the gene matches: 11. Germline CDR1 MNHGY, CDR2 SVAAGI. The CDR3 bases are TGTGCCAGCAGTTTATTCCGGACTAGCGTAGGGAATGAGCAGTTCTTC. Its protein is CASSLFRTSVGNEQFF.

The chain uses TRBV12-3 or TRBV12-4 and TRBJ2-5, with a possible D match to TRBD1 (5 bases). V lost 3 bases and J 7 bases, leaving 12 bases between the germline ends. CDR3 length: 13 amino acids. Here the CDR3 DNA reads TGTGCCAGCAGTTTTCAGGGTAGGGCGACCCAGTACTTC. Translated: CASSFQGRATQYF.